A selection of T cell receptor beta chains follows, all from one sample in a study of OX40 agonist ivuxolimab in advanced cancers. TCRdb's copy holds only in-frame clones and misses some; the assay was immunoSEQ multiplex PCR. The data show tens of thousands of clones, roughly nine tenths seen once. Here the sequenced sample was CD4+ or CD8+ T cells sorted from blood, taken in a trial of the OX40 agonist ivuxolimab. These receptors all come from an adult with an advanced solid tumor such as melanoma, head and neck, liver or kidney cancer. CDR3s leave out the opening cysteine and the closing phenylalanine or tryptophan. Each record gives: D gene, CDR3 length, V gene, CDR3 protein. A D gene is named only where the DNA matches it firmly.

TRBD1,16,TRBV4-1,ASSSRDRGRGADSPLH
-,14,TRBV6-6,ASSYFGGLRSGELF
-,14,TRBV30,AWSVNVGDYYNEQF
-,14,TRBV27,ASSLITVGRNTEAF
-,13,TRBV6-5,ASRPTAWVGTEAF
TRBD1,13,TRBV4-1,ASSPGQGADTEAF
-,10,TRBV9,ASSGGAYGYT
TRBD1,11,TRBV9,ASSVTGDYGYT
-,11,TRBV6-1,ASRVRYYNEQF
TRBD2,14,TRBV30,AWSGGLAGGQDTQY
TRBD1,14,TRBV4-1,ASSQAGTGGVDTQY
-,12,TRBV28,ASSLSPTLNSYT
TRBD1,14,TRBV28,ASSSTGTGGADTQY
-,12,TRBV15,ATSSGDFQETQY
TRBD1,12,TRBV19,ASSIEWRGDRAF
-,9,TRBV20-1,SAWEGGGYT
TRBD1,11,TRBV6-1,ASREQGVGGYT
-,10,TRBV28,ASSFNLQGHF
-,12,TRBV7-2,ASSFRTSRYEQY
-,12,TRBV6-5,ASSYRGANTPLH
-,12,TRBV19,ASRGGWPNYGYT
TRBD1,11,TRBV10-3,AISAQTGQGYT
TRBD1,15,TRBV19,ASSIAQGASQNTEAF
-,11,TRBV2,ASSPQVVPEAF
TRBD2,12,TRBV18,ASSPAGGPYEQY
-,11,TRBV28,ASSLLGGTGAI
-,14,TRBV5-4,ASSLDPDPTYNEQF
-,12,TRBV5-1,ASSLNQLNTEAF
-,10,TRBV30,AWSVSVGELF
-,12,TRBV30,ACGRGFSTDTQY
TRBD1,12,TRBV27,ASSLKGTVYGYT